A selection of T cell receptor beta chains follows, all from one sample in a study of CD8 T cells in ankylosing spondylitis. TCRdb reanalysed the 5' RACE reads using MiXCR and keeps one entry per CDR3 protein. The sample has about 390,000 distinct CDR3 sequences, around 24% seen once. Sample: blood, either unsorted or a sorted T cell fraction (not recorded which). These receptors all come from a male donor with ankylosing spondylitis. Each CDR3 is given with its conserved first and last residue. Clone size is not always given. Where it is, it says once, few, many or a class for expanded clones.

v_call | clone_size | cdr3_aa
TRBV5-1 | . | CASTRTLGAETQYF
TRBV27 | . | CASRKGVGDGYTF
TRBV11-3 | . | CASSFLSSSYNEQFF
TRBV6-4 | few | CASNDFAAGLAGGTRYNEQFF
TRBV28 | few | CASSNQTVSGANVLTF
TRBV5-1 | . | CASRSIPGSTGELFF
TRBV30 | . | CAWSGGSQPQHF
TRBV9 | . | CVSSVGGSNYNEQFF
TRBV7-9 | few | CASSIGQGNSPLHF
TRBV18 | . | CASSPNRGAGEQFF
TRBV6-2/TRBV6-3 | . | CASSIRGGYTGELFF
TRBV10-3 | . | CAISPTGTLNEQYF
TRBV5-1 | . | CASSLEGGTSTDTQYF
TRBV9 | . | CASSGSVGPPGELFF
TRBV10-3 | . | CAISDGQGYYGYTF
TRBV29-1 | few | CSVELGQGSGYTF
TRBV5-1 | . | CASSPTSGRAGVEFF
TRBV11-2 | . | CASSSAGTSGYQETQYF
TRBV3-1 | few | CASTIWASGNNEQFF
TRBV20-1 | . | CSAGNRPVAGELFF
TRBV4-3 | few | CASSQTGARSTDTQYF
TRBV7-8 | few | CASSLAGVQETQYF
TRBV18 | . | CASSPIPTGMNTEAFF
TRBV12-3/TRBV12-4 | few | CASSSGTEGRATNEKLFF
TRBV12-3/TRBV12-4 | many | CASSSSSYEQYF